This T cell receptor (beta chain) was profiled in a study of cytomegalovirus exposure and HLA in healthy donors. General study points: In vitro data verified three CMV-associated chains as specific for CMV antigens.

The trim removed 5 bases at V and 6 bases at J, leaving 17 bases unmatched. The germline CDR1 and CDR2 sequences are SEHNR and FQNEAQ (reference sequence). CDR3 size: 17 residues. PCR involved 60 Vbeta and 13 Jbeta primers. Using immunoSEQ multiplex PCR, the repertoire was profiled, and TCRdb retains in-frame clones only, with some absent. The data show under 120,000 clones, 70% to 80% seen once. Notes on this clone: Its matching antigen is unknown.

The chain joins TRBV7-9 to TRBJ2-7; 9 positions match TRBD2. The receptor was isolated from a man aged 50 to 60 in good health and CMV-seropositive. The sample was PBMCs. CDR3 sequence: CASSPGPASGDLAEQYF. The CDR3 DNA is TGTGCCAGCAGCCCCGGGCCCGCTAGCGGGGACCTTGCCGAGCAGTACTTC.